The clone carrying this TCR beta chain was seen ten or more times. The antigen is not known. Patients between 18 and 65 years old had hyperthyroidism, newly diagnosed and lasting under 2 months. Each diagnosis drew on symptoms, thyroxine, TRAb, thyroid ultrasound and orbital computed tomography findings. The record originates from a study of T cells in Graves' hyperthyroidism and ophthalmopathy. The CDR3 runs to 15 residues. V gave up 6 bases and J gave up 3 bases, with 18 bases separating them. General observations from the study: Before onset, by a median of around six months, the model predicted ophthalmopathy.

There were TCR beta CDR3 regions amplified from RNA transcripts. A set of HTBI primers served as the primers for a first-round RT-PCR of the TCR CDR3. TCRdb used MiXCR to reprocess the multiplex PCR reads, holding one entry per CDR3 protein. Among some 440,000 distinct CDR3 sequences listed, 15% to 18% were seen once. Sequenced input: blood. V and J are TRBV12-3 or TRBV12-4 and TRBJ2-7; either TRBD1 or TRBD2 may supply D (5 bases each). The TCR originated in a woman younger than 35 with Graves' hyperthyroidism. The CDR3 coding sequence is TGTGCCAGCAGCCGGGGCCGGGCCCTATACTACGAGCAGTACTTC. Amino acids: CASSRGRALYYEQYF.